These 12 T cell receptor beta chains were sequenced from one sample in a study of T cell changes during pregnancy in multiple sclerosis. The protocol was immunoSEQ multiplex PCR, while the TCRdb copy is restricted to in-frame clones and leaves out a portion. This table has approximately 84,000 clones, 94% appearing once. The sequencing here drew on peripheral blood, taken in the third trimester of pregnancy. Every receptor here comes from a female donor with multiple sclerosis, enrolled in a pregnancy study.

The CDR3 nucleotides read TGTGCCAGCTCACCCTTCAGCGGGGGGTCCACCCTTAGCACAGATACGCAGTATTTT. Amino acid sequence: CASSPFSGGSTLSTDTQYF. This sequence joins TRBV18 and TRBJ2-3; 9 positions match TRBD2. Germline values: CDR1 KGHSH, CDR2 LQKENI. Trimming took 3 bases from V and 0 from J; bases not matched to a gene: 13. The CDR3 totals 19 residues.

V gene TRBV10-1 combines with J gene TRBJ2-1, with 10 positions matching TRBD2. Germline trimming cut 9 bases from V and 0 bases from J; bases unmatched to any gene: 2. The CDR3 sequence is 14 residues long. CDR1 is WNHNN and CDR2 is SYGVQD in the germline V gene (reference sequence). CDR3: CASSGRSSYNEQFF. For the CDR3, the DNA is TGCGCCAGTAGCGGGAGGAGCTCCTACAATGAGCAGTTCTTC.

The chain recombines TRBV10-1 with TRBJ2-2; 8 nucleotides agree with TRBD2. The CDR3 runs to 18 residues. With 0 bases clipped from V and 1 base from J, the junction kept 7 bases outside the gene matches. Germline V gene lookup returns CDR1 WNHNN and CDR2 SYGVQD (reference sequence). The CDR3 bases are TGCGCCAGCAGTGAGTCGGCCTCTAGCGGGTTGAACACCGGGGAGCTGTTTTTT. Amino acids: CASSESASSGLNTGELFF.

This sequence joins TRBV29-1 and TRBJ1-2; 7 nucleotides agree with TRBD1. Trimming cost V 6 bases and J 4 bases; bases outside gene matches: 5. The germline gives CDR1 SQVTM, CDR2 ANQGSEA. The length of the CDR3 is 12 residues. The DNA of the CDR3 is TGCAGCGTAAACAGGGGAAGCTATGGCTACACCTTC. The encoded protein is CSVNRGSYGYTF.

This chain uses TRBV2 with TRBJ1-6; TRBD1 aligns across 11 bases. The CDR3 consists of 14 residues. Trimming took 6 bases from V and 10 from J; bases not matched to a gene: 5. The germline CDR1 and CDR2 sequences are SNHLY and FYNNEI. The CDR3 bases are TGTGCCAGCAGAGGGACAGGGGGAAACTCACCCCTCCACTTT. This translates into CASRGTGGNSPLHF.

The CDR3 loop is CASRQSNQPQHF. CDR3 in DNA: TGTGCCAGCAGACAGAGCAATCAGCCCCAGCATTTT. V usage is TRBV2 and J usage is TRBJ1-5; unclear D gene. The CDR3 totals 12 residues. Looked up from germline, CDR1 is SNHLY and CDR2 is FYNNEI. V lost 6 bases and J lost 1, with 4 bases in between.

This sequence joins TRBV6-1 and TRBJ1-2, with D maybe TRBD1 (5 bases). CDR3 size: 14 residues. The germline V and J ends were trimmed by 6 bases and 8 bases, with 19 bases remaining between them. Germline V CDR1 and CDR2: MNHNS, SASEGT. The CDR3 sequence is CASSDGTLLWGYTF. In nucleotides, the CDR3 is TGTGCCAGCAGCGATGGGACTCTCCTTTGGGGCTACACCTTC.

The chain employs TRBV11-2 and TRBJ2-5; a possible D gene is TRBD2 (6 bases). Germline loops: CDR1 SGHAT, CDR2 FQNNGV. V lost 5 bases to trimming and J lost 3 bases, with 13 bases between them. The CDR3 loop spans 14 amino acids. CDR3 DNA: TGTGCCAGCAGCCCCGCGCGGAGGGAAGAGACCCAGTACTTC. This codes for CASSPARREETQYF.

This chain joins TRBV5-4 and TRBJ2-5; the match to TRBD1 covers 9 bases. The J segment lost 4 bases and the V segment lost 4 bases, leaving 5 bases of the junction unmatched. The germline gives CDR1 SGHNT, CDR2 YYREEE (reference sequence). The CDR3 has 14 residues. The CDR3 DNA reads TGTGCCAGCAGCCGGGACAGGGTGGGAGAGACCCAGTACTTC. Its protein product is CASSRDRVGETQYF.

This clone was observed once. The rearrangement uses TRBV30 and TRBJ2-1, with D possibly matching TRBD2 (6 bases). V was cut by 3 bases and J by 1 base, with 7 bases left in between. The germline gives CDR1 GTSNPN, CDR2 SVGIG (reference sequence). This CDR3 spans 13 amino acids. The CDR3 loop is CAWRGGSYNEQFF. CDR3 bases: TGTGCCTGGAGGGGGGGATCCTACAATGAGCAGTTCTTC.

The chain is built from TRBV6-1 and TRBJ2-7, with TRBD2 identical over 7 bases. Unmatched junction bases numbered 3, after V lost 5 bases and J lost 2 bases. CDR1 is MNHNS and CDR2 is SASEGT in the germline V gene. The CDR3 loop spans 13 amino acids. The CDR3 coding sequence is TGTGCCAGCAGTAGCGGGACCACCTACGAGCAGTACTTC. Its protein is CASSSGTTYEQYF.

The chain uses TRBV9 and TRBJ1-2; a possible D gene is TRBD1 (6 bases). Between the trimmed V and J ends, which lost 5 bases and 6 bases, there was a span of 17 bases. This CDR3 region has 14 residues. Looked up from germline, CDR1 is SGDLS and CDR2 is YYNGEE. CDR3 DNA: TGTGCCAGCAGTACTGTTACAGGGAACAATGGCTACACCTTC. Amino acids: CASSTVTGNNGYTF.